Listed below are T cell receptor beta chains from one sample, sequenced in a study of cytomegalovirus exposure and HLA in healthy donors. Sequencing used immunoSEQ multiplex PCR; TCRdb keeps in-frame clones, though not all of them. The top ten hold approximately 4% of the sample, which has 30,000 to 45,000 clones, around 83% seen once. Sequencing was performed on PBMCs. The receptors shown here come from a woman aged 18-29 years in good health and CMV-seronegative. The CDR3 runs from the conserved cysteine through the conserved F or W. D genes are given only for firm matches.

v_gene,j_gene,d_gene,CDR3aa,CDR3nt
TRBV14,TRBJ2-1,TRBD2,CASSQSSGTHQFF,TGTGCCAGCAGCCAATCTAGCGGGACCCACCAGTTCTTC
TRBV9,TRBJ2-5,TRBD2,CASSQTSGRGETQYF,TGTGCCAGCAGCCAGACTAGCGGGAGAGGAGAGACCCAGTACTTC
TRBV5-1,TRBJ1-2,-,CANSLVGDGYTF,TGCGCCAACAGCTTGGTAGGGGATGGCTACACCTTC
TRBV7-9,TRBJ1-1,TRBD1,CASSPDRGRLNTEAFF,TGTGCCAGCAGTCCGGACAGGGGGCGATTGAACACTGAAGCTTTCTTT
TRBV5-4,TRBJ2-7,TRBD2,CASSYGLAGVLGEQYF,TGTGCCAGCAGCTACGGACTAGCGGGAGTCCTGGGCGAGCAGTACTTC
TRBV5-1,TRBJ2-7,TRBD2,CASSLRTSGGASSYEQYF,TGCGCCAGCAGCCTCAGGACTAGCGGGGGGGCGAGTTCCTACGAGCAGTACTTC
TRBV7-3,TRBJ2-3,-,CASSLSDSSRLTDTQYF,TGTGCCAGCAGTCTTAGCGACTCGAGCCGCCTCACAGATACGCAGTATTTT
TRBV9,TRBJ2-5,-,CASSVELEETQYF,TGTGCCAGCAGCGTAGAGCTAGAAGAGACCCAGTACTTC
TRBV7-2,TRBJ1-6,TRBD1,CASSLIPTLDRAGNSPLHF,TGTGCCAGCAGCTTAATTCCCACGCTCGACAGGGCGGGAAATTCACCCCTCCACTTT
TRBV6-1,TRBJ2-7,TRBD2,CASSAIFGTISSYEQYF,TGTGCCAGCAGTGCGATTTTCGGGACTATTAGCTCCTACGAGCAGTACTTC
TRBV5-1,TRBJ2-3,-,CASSSSNHPWYF,TGCGCCAGCAGCAGCTCGAACCATCCGTGGTATTTT
TRBV15,TRBJ1-2,TRBD1,CATSRLGTGNGYTF,TGTGCCACCAGCAGATTGGGGACAGGGAACGGCTACACCTTC